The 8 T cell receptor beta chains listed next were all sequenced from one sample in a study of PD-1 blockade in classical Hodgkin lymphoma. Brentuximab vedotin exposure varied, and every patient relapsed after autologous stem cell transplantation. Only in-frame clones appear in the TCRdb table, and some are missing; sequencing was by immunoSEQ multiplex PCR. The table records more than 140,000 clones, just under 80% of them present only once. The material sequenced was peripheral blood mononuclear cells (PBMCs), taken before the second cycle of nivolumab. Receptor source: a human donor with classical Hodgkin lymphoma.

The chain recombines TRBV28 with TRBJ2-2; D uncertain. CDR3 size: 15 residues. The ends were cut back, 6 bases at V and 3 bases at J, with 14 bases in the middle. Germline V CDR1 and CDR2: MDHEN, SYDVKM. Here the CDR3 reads CASRVASFYTGELFF. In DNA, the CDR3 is TGTGCCAGCAGAGTAGCCTCGTTCTACACCGGGGAGCTGTTTTTT. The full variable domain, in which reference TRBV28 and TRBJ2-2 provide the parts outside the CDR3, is DVKVTQSSRYLVKRTGEKVFLECVQDMDHENMFWYRQDPGLGLRLIYFSYDVKMKEKGDIPEGYSVSREKKERFSLILESASTNQTSMYLCASRVASFYTGELFFGEGSRLTVL.

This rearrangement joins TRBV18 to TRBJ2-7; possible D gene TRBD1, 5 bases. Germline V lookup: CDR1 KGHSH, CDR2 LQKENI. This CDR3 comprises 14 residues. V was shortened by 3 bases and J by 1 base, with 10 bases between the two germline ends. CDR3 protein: CASSPETDSYEQYF. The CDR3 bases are TGTGCCAGCTCACCTGAGACAGATTCCTACGAGCAGTACTTC.

The CDR3 protein is CASGTGRGDQPQHF. CDR3 DNA sequence: TGTGCCAGCGGAACAGGGAGGGGAGATCAGCCCCAGCATTTT. The V and J genes are TRBV18 and TRBJ1-5, with a weak D call TRBD1 (6 bases). Germline CDR1 is KGHSH and CDR2 is LQKENI. With 8 bases removed from V and 5 bases from J, the gap between germline ends came to 16 bases. The CDR3 has 14 residues.

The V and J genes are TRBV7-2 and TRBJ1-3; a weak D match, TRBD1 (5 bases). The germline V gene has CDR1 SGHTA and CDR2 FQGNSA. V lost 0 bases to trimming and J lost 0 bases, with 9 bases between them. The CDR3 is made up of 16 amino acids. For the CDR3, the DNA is TGTGCCAGCAGCTTAGCGGGGGGATTCTCTGGAAACACCATATATTTT. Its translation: CASSLAGGFSGNTIYF.

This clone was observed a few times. CDR3 amino acids: CAWSVSHGQPQHF. CDR3 bases: TGTGCCTGGAGTGTATCCCACGGACAGCCCCAGCATTTT. The chain combines TRBV30 with TRBJ1-5, with D hard to call. V dropped 0 bases and J dropped 7 bases, with 10 bases sitting between them. Germline CDR1 GTSNPN, CDR2 SVGIG (reference sequence). CDR3 length: 13 amino acids.

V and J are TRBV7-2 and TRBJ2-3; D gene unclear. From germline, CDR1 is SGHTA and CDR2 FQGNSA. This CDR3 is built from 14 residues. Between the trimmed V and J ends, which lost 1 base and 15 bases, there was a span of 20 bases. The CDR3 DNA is TGTGCCAGCAGCTTAGATTCTGTCCTGGTCGTCGATTATTTT. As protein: CASSLDSVLVVDYF.

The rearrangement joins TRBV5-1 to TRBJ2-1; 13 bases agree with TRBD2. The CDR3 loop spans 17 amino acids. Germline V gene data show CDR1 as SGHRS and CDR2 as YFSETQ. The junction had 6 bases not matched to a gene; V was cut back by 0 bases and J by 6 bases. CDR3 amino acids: CASSLGPWTSGSNEQFF. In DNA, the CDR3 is TGCGCCAGCAGCTTGGGTCCCTGGACTAGCGGGAGCAATGAGCAGTTCTTC.

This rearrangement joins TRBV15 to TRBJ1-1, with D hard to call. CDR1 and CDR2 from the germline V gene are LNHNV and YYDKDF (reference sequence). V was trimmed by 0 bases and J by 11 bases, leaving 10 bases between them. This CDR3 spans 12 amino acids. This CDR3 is CATSRDKVLAFF. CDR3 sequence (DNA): TGTGCCACCAGCAGAGATAAGGTTTTGGCTTTCTTT.